This T cell receptor (beta chain) was recovered during a study of OX40 agonist ivuxolimab in advanced cancers. Patients were ineligible given autoimmune disease history or systemic immunosuppression. Germline V gene data show CDR1 as SEHNR and CDR2 as FQNEAQ (reference sequence). The CDR3 loop spans 12 amino acids. V gave up 3 bases and J gave up 5 bases, with 7 bases separating them. Libraries were prepared by immunoSEQ multiplex PCR; TCRdb keeps only in-frame clonotypes and omits some of them. The data show some 23,000 clones, approximately 80% seen once. The receptor was derived from an adult with an advanced solid tumor such as melanoma, head and neck, liver or kidney cancer. The rearrangement links TRBV7-9 to TRBJ2-5, with unresolved D. The specimen comprised CD4+ or CD8+ T cells sorted from blood, sampled in a trial of the OX40 agonist ivuxolimab. The CDR3 region has the DNA TGTGCCAGCAGCTTGCAGATGGAGACCCAGTACTTC. Its translation: CASSLQMETQYF.